The T cell receptor beta chain under discussion was sequenced for a study of metastatic and nonmetastatic thyroid tumors. The germline V gene has CDR1 GTSNPN and CDR2 SVGIG (reference sequence). The CDR3 loop spans 12 amino acids. V dropped 1 base and J dropped 7 bases, with 8 bases sitting between them. No patient received treatment before thyroid surgery. TCRdb re-called the PCR reads through MiXCR. This sample has around 19,000 clones; roughly a sixth occur once, and the top ten carry around 36%. This sequence originates from a female donor with papillary thyroid cancer or a benign thyroid nodule (not recorded which). Some clones in this sample may be carry-over from other donors' samples. Sequences were obtained from blood. The J gene is TRBJ2-1, the V gene TRBV30; D uncertain. The CDR3 region is CAWSDSGNEQFF. The CDR3 nucleotides read TGTGCCTGGAGTGATAGTGGAAATGAGCAGTTCTTC.